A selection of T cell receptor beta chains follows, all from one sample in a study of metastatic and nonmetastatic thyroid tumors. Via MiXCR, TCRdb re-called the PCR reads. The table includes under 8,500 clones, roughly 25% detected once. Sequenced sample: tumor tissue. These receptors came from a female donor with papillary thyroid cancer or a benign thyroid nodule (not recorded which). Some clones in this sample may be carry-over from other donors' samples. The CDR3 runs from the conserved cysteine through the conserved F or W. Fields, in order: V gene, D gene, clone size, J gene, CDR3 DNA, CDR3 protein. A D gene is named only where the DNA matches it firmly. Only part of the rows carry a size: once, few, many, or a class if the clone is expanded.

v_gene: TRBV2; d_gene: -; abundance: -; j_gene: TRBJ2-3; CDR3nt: TGTGCCAGCTACTCAGATACGCAGTATTTT; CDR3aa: CASYSDTQYF
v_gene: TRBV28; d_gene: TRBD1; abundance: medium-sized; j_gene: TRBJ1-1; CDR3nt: TGTGCCAGCAGCACACAGGGGGCGAACACTGAAGCTTTCTTT; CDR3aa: CASSTQGANTEAFF
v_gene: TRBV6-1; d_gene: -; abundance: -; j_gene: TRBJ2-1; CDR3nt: TGTGCCATCAACACGGGGGAAGTGCCGTTCTTC; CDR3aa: CAINTGEVPFF
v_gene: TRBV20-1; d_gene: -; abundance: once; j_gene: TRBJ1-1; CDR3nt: TGCAGTGCCCCGGTAGGGACCGCCAGTTTCGGGGCTTTCTTT; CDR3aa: CSAPVGTASFGAFF
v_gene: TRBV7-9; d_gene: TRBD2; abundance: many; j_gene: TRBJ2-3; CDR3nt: TGTGCCAGCAGCCCCCTAGGACTAGCCGGAGATACGCAGTATTTT; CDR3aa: CASSPLGLAGDTQYF
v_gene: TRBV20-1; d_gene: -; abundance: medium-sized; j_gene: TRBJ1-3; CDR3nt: TGCAGTGCTAGAGAAGCGACAGGTCTTGGAAACACCATATATTTT; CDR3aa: CSAREATGLGNTIYF
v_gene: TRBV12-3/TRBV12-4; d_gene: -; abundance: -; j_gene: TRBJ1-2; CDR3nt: TGCGCCAGCAGCCCCCAAGGGGCTTGGGGCTGCACATTC; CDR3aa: CASSPQGAWGCTF
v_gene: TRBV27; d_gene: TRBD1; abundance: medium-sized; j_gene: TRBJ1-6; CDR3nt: TGTGCCAGCACCTCCGGGACAGCTAATTCACCCCTCCACTTT; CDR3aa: CASTSGTANSPLHF
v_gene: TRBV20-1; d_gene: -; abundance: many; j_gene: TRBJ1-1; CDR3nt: TGCAGTGCTATGCGTGGGACACCGGGCGAAGCTTTCTTT; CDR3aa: CSAMRGTPGEAFF
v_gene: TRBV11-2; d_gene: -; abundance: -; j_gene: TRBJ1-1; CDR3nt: TGTGCCAGCAGCTTAGATCTTATTTTAAACACTGAAGCTTTCTTT; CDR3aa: CASSLDLILNTEAFF
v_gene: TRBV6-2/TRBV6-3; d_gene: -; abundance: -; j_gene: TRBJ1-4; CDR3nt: TGTGCCAGCAGGCTTGCAACTAATGAAAAACTTATTTTT; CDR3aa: CASRLATNEKLIF
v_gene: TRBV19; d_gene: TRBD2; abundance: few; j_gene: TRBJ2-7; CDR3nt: TGTGCCAGTAGTACCCAAGCGGGAGCCTACGAGCAGTACTTC; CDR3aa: CASSTQAGAYEQYF
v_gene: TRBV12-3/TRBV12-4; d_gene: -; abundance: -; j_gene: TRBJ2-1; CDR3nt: TGTGCCAGCAGTCGGAATCGTTGGAATGAGCAGTTCTTC; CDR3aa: CASSRNRWNEQFF
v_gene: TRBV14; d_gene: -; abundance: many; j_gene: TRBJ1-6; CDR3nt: TGTGCCAGCAGCCAAGATGCCATAGGGATGACCTATAATTCACCCCTCCACTTT; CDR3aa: CASSQDAIGMTYNSPLHF
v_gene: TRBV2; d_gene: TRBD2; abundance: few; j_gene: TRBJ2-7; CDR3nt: TGTGCCAGCATTGTGCTAGCGGGCCTCTACGAGCAGTACTTC; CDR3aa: CASIVLAGLYEQYF
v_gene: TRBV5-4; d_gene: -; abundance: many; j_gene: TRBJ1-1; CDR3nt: TGTGCCAGCAGCTTAGATTCGAACACTGAAGCTTTCTTT; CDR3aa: CASSLDSNTEAFF
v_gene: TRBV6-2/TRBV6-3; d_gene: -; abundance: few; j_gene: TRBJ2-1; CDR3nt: TGTGCCAGCAGTTACTTCGATATTAGCGATGAGCAGTTCTTC; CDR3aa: CASSYFDISDEQFF
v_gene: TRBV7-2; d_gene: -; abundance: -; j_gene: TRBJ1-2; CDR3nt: TGTGCCAGCAGCGGTTCAGGGACCTATGGCTACACCTTC; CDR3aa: CASSGSGTYGYTF
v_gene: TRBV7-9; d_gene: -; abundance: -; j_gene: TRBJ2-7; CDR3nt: TGTGCCAGCAGCCACCGGGACCGAAACTACGAGCAGTACTTC; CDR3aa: CASSHRDRNYEQYF
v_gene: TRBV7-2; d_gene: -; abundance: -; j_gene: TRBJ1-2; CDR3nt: TGTGCCAGCAGCTTAGGGCCAGGCAATGGCTACACCTTC; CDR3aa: CASSLGPGNGYTF
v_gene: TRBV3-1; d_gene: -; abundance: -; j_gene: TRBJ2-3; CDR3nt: TGTGCCAGCGCACCAAGGGCTAACGCTCGTAGCACGGATACGCAGTATTTT; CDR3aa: CASAPRANARSTDTQYF
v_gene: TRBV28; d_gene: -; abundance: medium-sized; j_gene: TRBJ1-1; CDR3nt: TGTGCCAGCAGGCCTTTCGTGGACACTGAAGCTTTCTTT; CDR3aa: CASRPFVDTEAFF
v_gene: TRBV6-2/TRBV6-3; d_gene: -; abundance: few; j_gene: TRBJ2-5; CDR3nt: TGTGCCAGCAGTCTAGAGGCGCAGACCCAGTACTTC; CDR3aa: CASSLEAQTQYF
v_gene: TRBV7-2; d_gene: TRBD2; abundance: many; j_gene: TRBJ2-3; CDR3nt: TGTGCCAGCAGCTTAGTCGGGGGGGCCACAGATACGCAGTATTTT; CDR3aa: CASSLVGGATDTQYF
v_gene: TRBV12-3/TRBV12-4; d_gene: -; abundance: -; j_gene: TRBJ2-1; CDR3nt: TGTGCCAGCCGATTAAACTACAATGAGCAGTTCTTC; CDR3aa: CASRLNYNEQFF
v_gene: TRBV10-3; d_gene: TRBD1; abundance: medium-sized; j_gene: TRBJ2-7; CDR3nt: TGTGCCATCACCGAGGGACAGGGGCTTCCCTACGAGCAGTACTTC; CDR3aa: CAITEGQGLPYEQYF
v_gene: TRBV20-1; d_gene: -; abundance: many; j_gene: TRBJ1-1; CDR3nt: TGCAGTGCTAGAGATGAAGGCGGGATCGGAGCTTTCTTT; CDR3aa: CSARDEGGIGAFF
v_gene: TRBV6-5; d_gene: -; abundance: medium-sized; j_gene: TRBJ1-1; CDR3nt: TGTGCCAGCAGTTACCCACCTCGAGGTACTGAAGCTTTCTTT; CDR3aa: CASSYPPRGTEAFF
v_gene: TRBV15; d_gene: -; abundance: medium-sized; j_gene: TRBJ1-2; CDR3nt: TGTGCCACCAGCAGAGATACCCAGGCGGGCGGCTACACCTTC; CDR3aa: CATSRDTQAGGYTF
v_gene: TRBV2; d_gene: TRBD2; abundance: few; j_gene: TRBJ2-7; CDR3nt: TGTGCCAGCAGGGGGGGGATAGAGAAAAACGAGCAGTACTTC; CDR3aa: CASRGGIEKNEQYF
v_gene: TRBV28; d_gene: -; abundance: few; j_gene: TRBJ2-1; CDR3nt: TGTGCCAGCTCCCTTCGAAGCGGATACAGGGATGAGCAGTTCTTC; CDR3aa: CASSLRSGYRDEQFF
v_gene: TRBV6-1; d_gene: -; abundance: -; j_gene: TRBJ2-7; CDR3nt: TGTGCCAGCAGTGAATCATATGGCGGGAACTCGGGAGAGCAGTACTTC; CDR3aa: CASSESYGGNSGEQYF
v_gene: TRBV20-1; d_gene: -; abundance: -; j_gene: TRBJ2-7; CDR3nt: TGCAGTGCTTCCCAGGTCTACGAGCAGTACTTC; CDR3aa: CSASQVYEQYF
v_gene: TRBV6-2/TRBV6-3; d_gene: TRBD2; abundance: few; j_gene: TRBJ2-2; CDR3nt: TGTGCCAGCAGCCAGCCGGGACTAGCGGGGGGAATCACCGGGGAGCTGTTTTTT; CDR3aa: CASSQPGLAGGITGELFF
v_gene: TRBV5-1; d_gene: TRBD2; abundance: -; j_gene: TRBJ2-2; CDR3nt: TGCGCCAGCAGCCCGGGAGTAATGGGAGTAGCGGGAGGAAACACCGGGGAGCTGTTTTTT; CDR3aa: CASSPGVMGVAGGNTGELFF